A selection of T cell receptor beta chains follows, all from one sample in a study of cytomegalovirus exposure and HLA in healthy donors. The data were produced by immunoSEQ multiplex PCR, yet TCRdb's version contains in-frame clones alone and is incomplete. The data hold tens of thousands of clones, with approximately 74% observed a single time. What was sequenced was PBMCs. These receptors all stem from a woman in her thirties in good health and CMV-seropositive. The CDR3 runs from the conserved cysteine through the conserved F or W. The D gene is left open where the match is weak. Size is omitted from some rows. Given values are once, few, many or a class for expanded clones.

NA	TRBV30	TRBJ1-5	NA	TGTGCCTGGAGTGGGACAGAGTACACTAGCAATCAGCCCCAGCATTTT	CAWSGTEYTSNQPQHF
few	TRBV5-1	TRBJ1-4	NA	TGCGCCAGCAGCTTGGAGGCAGGGAAGGAAAAACTGTTTTTT	CASSLEAGKEKLFF
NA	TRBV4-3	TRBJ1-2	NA	TGCGCCAGCAGCCGTCGGGTTTCCAGTGTCGGTGAGGGCTACACCTTC	CASSRRVSSVGEGYTF
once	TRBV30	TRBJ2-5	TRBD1	TGTGCCTGGAGTGGAGCCGGACAGGGAAGAGAGACCCAGTACTTC	CAWSGAGQGRETQYF
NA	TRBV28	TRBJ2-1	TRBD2	TGTGCCAGCAGTTTAGCGGGAGGAATCTACAATGAGCAGTTCTTC	CASSLAGGIYNEQFF
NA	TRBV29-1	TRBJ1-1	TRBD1	TGCAGCGTTGAACCCCTGAACAGGGGAGTAACTGAAGCTTTCTTT	CSVEPLNRGVTEAFF
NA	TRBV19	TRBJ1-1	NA	TGTGCCAGTTCCACAGGCGGGGGGACTGAAGCTTTCTTT	CASSTGGGTEAFF
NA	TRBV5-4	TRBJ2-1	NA	TGTGCCAGCAGCCCCCGCGGCGGGGCAAATGAGCAGTTCTTC	CASSPRGGANEQFF
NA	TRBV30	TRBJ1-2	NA	TGTGCCTGGAGTGTTCAGGGAGGTTACTATGGCTACACCTTC	CAWSVQGGYYGYTF
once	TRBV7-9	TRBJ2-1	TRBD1	TGTGCCAGCAGCTTCATCACGGGACAGGGGGCGAATGAGCAGTTCTTC	CASSFITGQGANEQFF
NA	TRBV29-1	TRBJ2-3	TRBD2	TGCAGCGTTGAAGGGCTAGCGGGAGAAGATACGCAGTATTTT	CSVEGLAGEDTQYF
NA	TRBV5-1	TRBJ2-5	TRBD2	TGCGCCAGCAGCTCTGATAAGGCGGGAGTCCAAGAGACCCAGTACTTC	CASSSDKAGVQETQYF
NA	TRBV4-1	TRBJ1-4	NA	TGCGCCAGCAGCCAAGAATCCCTAGTCACTGAAGAAAAACTGTTTTTT	CASSQESLVTEEKLFF
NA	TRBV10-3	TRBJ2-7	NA	TGTGCCATCAGTGAGTCGGAGCGGTCCTGGGAGCAGTACTTC	CAISESERSWEQYF
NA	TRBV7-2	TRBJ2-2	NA	TGTGCCAGCAGCTTGGTGCAGGGGGGCACCGGGGAGCTGTTTTTT	CASSLVQGGTGELFF
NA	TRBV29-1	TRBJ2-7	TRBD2	TGCAGCGTTGAAAGCGGGAGGGGCCCATCCTACGAGCAGTACTTC	CSVESGRGPSYEQYF
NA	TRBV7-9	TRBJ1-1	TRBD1	TGTGCCAGCAGCTTCCAGGGGGCGGCTTTCTTT	CASSFQGAAFF
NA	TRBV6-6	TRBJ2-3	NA	TGTGCCAGCAGTTACTCTCGTTCATTGGGGCCAGATACGCAGTATTTT	CASSYSRSLGPDTQYF
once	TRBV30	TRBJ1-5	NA	TGTGCCTGGAGTCCCGGCGGGCCTGAAAGGCCCCAGCATTTT	CAWSPGGPERPQHF
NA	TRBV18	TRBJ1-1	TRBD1	TGTGCCAGCTACAGGGGGGGGGACACTGAAGCTTTCTTT	CASYRGGDTEAFF
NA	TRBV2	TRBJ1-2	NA	TGTGCCAGCCCCACAGGGAGAGGCTACACCTTC	CASPTGRGYTF
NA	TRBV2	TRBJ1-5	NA	TGTGCCAGCAGTGAAGCGGGAGGGAGCAATCAGCCCCAGCATTTT	CASSEAGGSNQPQHF
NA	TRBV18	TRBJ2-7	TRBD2	TGTGCCAGCTCACCAGGGACTAGCGGCCCCTACGAGCAGTACTTC	CASSPGTSGPYEQYF
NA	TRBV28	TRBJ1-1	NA	TGTGCCAGCAGTTTATCCCTCCGGGGGGCTTTCTTT	CASSLSLRGAFF
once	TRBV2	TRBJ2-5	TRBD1	TGTGCCAGCAAGGGGATGGGACAGAAAGAGACCCAGTACTTC	CASKGMGQKETQYF
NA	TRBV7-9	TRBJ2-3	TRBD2	TGTGCCAGCAGGCCTAGCGGCCTAGGGACAGATACGCAGTATTTT	CASRPSGLGTDTQYF
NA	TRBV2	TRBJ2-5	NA	TGTGCCAGCAGTTATAGAGAGACCCAGTACTTC	CASSYRETQYF
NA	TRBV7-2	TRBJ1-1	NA	TGTGCCAGCAGCTTAGATACATTCGCTGAAGCTTTCTTT	CASSLDTFAEAFF
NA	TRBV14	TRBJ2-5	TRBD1	TGTGCCAGCGCCTTCGGACAGGGCGTGAGGATAGAGACCCAGTACTTC	CASAFGQGVRIETQYF
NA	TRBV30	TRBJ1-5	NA	TGTGCCTGGAGTGTAAAAGGGGTCTCGCCCCAGCATTTT	CAWSVKGVSPQHF
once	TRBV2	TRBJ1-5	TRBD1	TGTGCCAGCAGTGAGGGACAGCGTAATCAGCCCCAGCATTTT	CASSEGQRNQPQHF
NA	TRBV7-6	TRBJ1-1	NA	TGTGCCAGCAGCCCGTCTAGGACAGCTGAAGCTTTCTTT	CASSPSRTAEAFF
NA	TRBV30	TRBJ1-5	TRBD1	TGTGCCTGGGGACAGGGAAATAGCAATCAGCCCCAGCATTTT	CAWGQGNSNQPQHF
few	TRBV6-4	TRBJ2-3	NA	TGTGCCAGCCCTGTGGGGCCAGATACGCAGTATTTT	CASPVGPDTQYF
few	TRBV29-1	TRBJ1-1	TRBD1	TGCAGCGTTGACAGGGGGCGGTCCACTGAAGCTTTCTTT	CSVDRGRSTEAFF
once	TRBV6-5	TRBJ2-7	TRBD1	TGTGCCAGCAGACCCACAGGGGGGCCCTACGAGCAGTACTTC	CASRPTGGPYEQYF
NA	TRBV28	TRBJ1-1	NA	TGTGCCAGCAGTTTAATGACACGGCCTGAAGCTTTCTTT	CASSLMTRPEAFF